The T cell receptor (beta chain) under discussion was sequenced for a study of cytomegalovirus exposure and HLA in healthy donors. The PCR had 60 Vbeta and 13 Jbeta primers. Measured with immunoSEQ multiplex PCR; TCRdb has only the in-frame clones, and not every one. The sample carries under 200,000 clones, roughly 89% recorded once. Germline CDR1 is SEHNR and CDR2 is FQNEAQ (reference sequence). This CDR3 is built from 13 residues. The J segment lost 7 bases and the V segment lost 4 bases, leaving 6 bases of the junction unmatched. The clonotype was recovered from a woman between 25 and 40 years old in good health and CMV-seronegative. Sequences were obtained from PBMCs. V is TRBV7-9 and J is TRBJ1-1, with TRBD1 matching 7 bases. The CDR3 DNA reads TGTGCCAGCAGCTCCATCCGGGACAGTGAAGCTTTCTTT. It specifies CASSSIRDSEAFF.